The 4 T cell receptor beta chains in this list originate from one sample, sequenced in a study of blood T cells in healthy people across ages. A sample-barcoded 5' primer and a J-beta primer mix were used in a second PCR of roughly 7 to 11 cycles. TCRdb recomputed calls from the 5' RACE reads with MiXCR, one row per CDR3 protein. The sample records over 1,500,000 distinct CDR3 sequences, 40% to 55% being singletons. Sample: blood. The receptors shown here come from a woman aged 40-49 years in good health.

For this clonotype: One end of the junction does not line up with germline, which may come from a read error. The J gene is TRBJ2-4, the V gene TRBV20-1, with TRBD1 identical over 10 bases. This CDR3 is 15 amino acids long. Per the germline V gene, CDR1 is DFQATT and CDR2 is SNEGSKA (reference sequence). The CDR3 DNA sequence: TGCTGTGCCTCCCCGGGACAGGGGCACAAAAACATTCAGTACTTC. This sequence encodes CCASPGQGHKNIQYF.

The chain links TRBV11-1 to TRBJ2-3, with D possibly being TRBD1 or TRBD2 (6 bases each). CDR3 length: 20 amino acids. Germline V gene data show CDR1 as SGHAT and CDR2 as FQDESV (reference sequence). The germline V and J ends were trimmed by 0 bases and 5 bases, with 27 bases remaining between them. CDR3 sequence: CASSLAYVGAGGIPGDTQYF. In DNA, the CDR3 is TGTGCCAGCAGCTTAGCGTACGTGGGCGCCGGGGGCATCCCGGGAGATACGCAGTATTTT.

The genes are TRBV28 and TRBJ2-5; TRBD2 matches at 10 bases. The CDR3 loop spans 16 amino acids. The germline CDR1 and CDR2 sequences are MDHEN and SYDVKM. The ends lost 6 bases at V and 1 base at J; junction bases unmatched: 8. This chain's CDR3 is CASRLLAGRAQETQYF. The CDR3 DNA reads TGTGCCAGCAGATTACTAGCGGGGAGGGCCCAAGAGACCCAGTACTTC.

This chain links TRBV29-1 with TRBJ2-1, with D perhaps matching TRBD2 (6 bases). CDR1 is SQVTM, CDR2 ANQGSEA, per germline. V lost 7 bases to trimming and J lost 3 bases, with 16 bases between them. The CDR3 has 14 residues. In DNA form, the CDR3 reads TGCAGCGCTGCGGGACTCGTGGACTACAATGAGCAGTTCTTC. Translation: CSAAGLVDYNEQFF.